Described below is a single T cell receptor (beta chain) sequence and its context. TCRdb re-called the reads with MiXCR, one entry per CDR3 protein. The table includes some 220,000 distinct CDR3 sequences, 9% to 15% detected once. The data are from a study of T cell repertoires in cytomegalovirus infection. This CDR3 comprises 15 residues. V was cut by 5 bases and J by 1 base, with 14 bases left in between. Germline values: CDR1 MDHEN, CDR2 SYDVKM. The chain combines TRBV28 with TRBJ2-5; a weak D match, TRBD1 (6 bases). The sample comprised PBMCs. This TCR came from a human donor in good health (CMV status not recorded). Some clones in this sample may be carry-over from other donors' samples. The CDR3, as DNA: TGTGCCAGCAGTGGGTTGGACAGTCTCCAAGAGACCCAGTACTTC. It specifies CASSGLDSLQETQYF.